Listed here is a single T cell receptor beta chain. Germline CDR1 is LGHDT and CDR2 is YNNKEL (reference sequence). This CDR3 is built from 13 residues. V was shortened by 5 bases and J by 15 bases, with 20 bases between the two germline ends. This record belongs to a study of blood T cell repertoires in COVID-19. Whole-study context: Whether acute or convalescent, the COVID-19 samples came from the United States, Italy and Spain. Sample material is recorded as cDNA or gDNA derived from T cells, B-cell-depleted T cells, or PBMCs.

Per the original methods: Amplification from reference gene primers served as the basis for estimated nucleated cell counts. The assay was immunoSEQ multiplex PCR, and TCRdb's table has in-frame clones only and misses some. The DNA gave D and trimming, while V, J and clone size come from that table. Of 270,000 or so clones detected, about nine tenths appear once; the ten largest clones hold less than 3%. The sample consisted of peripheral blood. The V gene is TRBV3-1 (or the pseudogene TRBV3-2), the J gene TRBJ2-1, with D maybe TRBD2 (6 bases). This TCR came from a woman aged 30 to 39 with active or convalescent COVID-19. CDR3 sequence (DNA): TGTGCCAGCAGCGAACGCATTCTAGCGTGGGTGTTCTTC. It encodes CASSERILAWVFF.